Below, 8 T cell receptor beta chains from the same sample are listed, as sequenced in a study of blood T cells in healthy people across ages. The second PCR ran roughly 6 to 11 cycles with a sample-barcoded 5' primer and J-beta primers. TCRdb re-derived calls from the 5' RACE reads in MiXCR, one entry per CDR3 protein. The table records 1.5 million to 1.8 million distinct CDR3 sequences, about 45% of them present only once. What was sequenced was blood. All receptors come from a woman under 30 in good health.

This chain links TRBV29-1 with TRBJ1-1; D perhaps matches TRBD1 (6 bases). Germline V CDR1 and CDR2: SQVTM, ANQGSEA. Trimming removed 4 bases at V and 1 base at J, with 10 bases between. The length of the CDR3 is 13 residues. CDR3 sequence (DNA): TGCAGCGTTGGCAGGGGCTCGAACACTGAAGCTTTCTTT. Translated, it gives CSVGRGSNTEAFF.

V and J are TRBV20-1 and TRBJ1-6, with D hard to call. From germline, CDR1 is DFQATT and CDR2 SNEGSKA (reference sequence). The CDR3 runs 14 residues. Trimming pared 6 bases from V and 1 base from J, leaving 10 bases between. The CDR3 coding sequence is TGCAGTGCCAGTCGGGGTTCCTATAATTCACCCCTCCACTTT. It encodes CSASRGSYNSPLHF.

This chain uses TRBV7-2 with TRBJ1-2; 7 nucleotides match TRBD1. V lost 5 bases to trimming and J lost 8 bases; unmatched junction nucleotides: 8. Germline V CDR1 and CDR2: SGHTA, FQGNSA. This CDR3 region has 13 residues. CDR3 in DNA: TGTGCCAGCAGCGTAGGGGGCTTCCGGGGCTACACCTTC. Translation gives CASSVGGFRGYTF. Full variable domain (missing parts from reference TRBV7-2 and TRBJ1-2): GAGVSQSPSNKVTEKGKDVELRCDPISGHTALYWYRQSLGQGLEFLIYFQGNSAPDKSGLPSDRFSAERTGGSVSTLTIQRTQQEDSAVYLCASSVGGFRGYTFGSGTRLTVV.

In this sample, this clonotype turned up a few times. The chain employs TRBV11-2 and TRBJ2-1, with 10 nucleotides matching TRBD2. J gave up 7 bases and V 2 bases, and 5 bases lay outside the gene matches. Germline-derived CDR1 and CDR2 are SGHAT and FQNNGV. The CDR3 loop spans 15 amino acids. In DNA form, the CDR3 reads TGTGCCAGCAGCTTAAGTCTAGCGGGAGTTAATGAGCAGTTCTTC. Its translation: CASSLSLAGVNEQFF.

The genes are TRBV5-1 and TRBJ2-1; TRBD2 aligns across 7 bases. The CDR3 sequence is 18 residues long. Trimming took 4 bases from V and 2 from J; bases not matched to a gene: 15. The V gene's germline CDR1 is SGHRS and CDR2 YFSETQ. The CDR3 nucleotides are TGCGCCAGCAGCATCCAGGGTGGTGCGGGGGTCGCCTACAATGAGCAGTTCTTC. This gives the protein CASSIQGGAGVAYNEQFF.

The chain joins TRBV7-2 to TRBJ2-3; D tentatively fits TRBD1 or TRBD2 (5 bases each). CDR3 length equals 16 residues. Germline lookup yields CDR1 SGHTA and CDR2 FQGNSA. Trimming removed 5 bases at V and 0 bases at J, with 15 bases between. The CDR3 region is CASSTNGARSTDTQYF. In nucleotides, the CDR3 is TGTGCCAGCAGCACCAACGGGGCTCGAAGCACAGATACGCAGTATTTT.

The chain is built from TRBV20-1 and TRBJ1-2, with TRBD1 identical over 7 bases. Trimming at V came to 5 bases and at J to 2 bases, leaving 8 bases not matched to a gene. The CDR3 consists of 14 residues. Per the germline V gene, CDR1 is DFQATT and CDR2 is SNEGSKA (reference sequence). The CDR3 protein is CSASATGRNYGYTF. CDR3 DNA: TGCAGTGCTTCCGCGACAGGGAGGAACTATGGCTACACCTTC.

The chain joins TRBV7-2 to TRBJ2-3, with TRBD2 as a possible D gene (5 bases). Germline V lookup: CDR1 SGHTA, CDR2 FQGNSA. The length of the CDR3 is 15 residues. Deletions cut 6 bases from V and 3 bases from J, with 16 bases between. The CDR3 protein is CASRRRMSGTDTQYF. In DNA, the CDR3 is TGTGCCAGCAGGAGACGGATGAGCGGTACAGATACGCAGTATTTT.